What follows are 2 T cell receptor beta chains derived from one specimen sequenced in a study of T cell clonality in common variable immunodeficiency. Whole-study results and caveats: In common variable immunodeficiency, TCR beta chains reportedly carried fewer deletions and N-nucleotide insertions.

These receptors lack a known antigen. This table comes from immunoSEQ multiplex PCR, and its TCRdb copy is limited to in-frame clones, with some not included. This sample includes around 40,000 clones with no singletons; its ten biggest clones take up approximately 5.6%. The sequenced sample consisted of peripheral blood mononuclear cells. The receptors originated from a human donor with common variable immunodeficiency.

In its sample, this clone was seen a few times. The read falls 3 residues short of the CDR3 end, and the missing part is taken from the germline J gene. Additional DNA sequences in this sample encode the identical CDR3. The chain has TRBV7-2 and TRBJ2-5; D may be TRBD1 (6 bases). The V gene's germline CDR1 is SGHTA and CDR2 FQGNSA. This CDR3 has 13 amino acids. V was shortened by 4 bases and J by 5 bases, with 11 bases between the two germline ends. CDR3 loop: CASSSDRQETQYF. The part of the CDR3 DNA that was read is TGTGCCAGCAGCTCCGACAGGCAGGAGACC.

There are many counts of this clone. The read terminates 3 residues before the CDR3 end, so the remaining end is supplied by the germline J gene. V and J are TRBV29-1 and TRBJ1-1, with D maybe TRBD1 (6 bases). CDR1 and CDR2 (germline): SQVTM, ANQGSEA. The length of the CDR3 is 13 residues. The CDR3 sequence is CSVEDLLTGEAFF. The sequenced CDR3 bases are TGCAGCGTTGAAGATCTTCTAACAGGGGAA.